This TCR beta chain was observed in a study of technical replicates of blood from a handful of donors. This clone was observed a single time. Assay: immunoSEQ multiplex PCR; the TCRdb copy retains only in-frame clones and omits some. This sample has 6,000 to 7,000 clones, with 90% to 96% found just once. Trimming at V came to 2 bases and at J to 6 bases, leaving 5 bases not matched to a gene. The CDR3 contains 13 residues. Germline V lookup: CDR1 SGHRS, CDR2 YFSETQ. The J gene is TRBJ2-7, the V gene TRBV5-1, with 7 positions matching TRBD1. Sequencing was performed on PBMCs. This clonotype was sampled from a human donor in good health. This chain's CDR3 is CASSFDRAVEQYF. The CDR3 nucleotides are TGCGCCAGCAGCTTTGACAGGGCAGTCGAGCAGTACTTC.